This is a list of T cell receptor beta chains from one sample in a study of shared clonotypes between healthy human individuals. The method was immunoSEQ multiplex PCR; TCRdb's version includes in-frame clones alone and lacks a portion of them. The sample carries 2,100,000 or so clones, 90% to 97% recorded once. The sequencing sample was made of naive CD4+ T cells sorted from blood. The origin of the receptors is a young man in good health. The CDR3 runs from the conserved cysteine through the conserved F or W. D genes are given only for firm matches. For some rows the clone size is stated as once, few or many, or as a class when expanded; others skip it.

v_gene: TRBV6-5; d_gene: TRBD1; abundance: -; j_gene: TRBJ1-2; CDR3aa: CASSQDRAYGYTF; CDR3nt: TGTGCCAGCAGTCAGGACAGGGCCTATGGCTACACCTTC
v_gene: TRBV7-2; d_gene: -; abundance: -; j_gene: TRBJ2-7; CDR3aa: CASQGFPSYEQYF; CDR3nt: TGTGCCAGTCAGGGTTTTCCCTCCTACGAGCAGTACTTC
v_gene: TRBV6-6; d_gene: -; abundance: -; j_gene: TRBJ2-4; CDR3aa: CASSQLTSIAKNIQYF; CDR3nt: TGTGCCAGCAGTCAGCTGACAAGTATAGCCAAAAACATTCAGTACTTC
v_gene: TRBV6-5; d_gene: -; abundance: -; j_gene: TRBJ2-5; CDR3aa: CASSREETQYF; CDR3nt: TGTGCCAGCAGTCGCGAGGAGACCCAGTACTTC
v_gene: TRBV28; d_gene: -; abundance: -; j_gene: TRBJ1-2; CDR3aa: CASSSPSRGAQGYGYTF; CDR3nt: TGTGCCAGCAGTTCCCCCAGTAGGGGGGCGCAGGGCTATGGCTACACCTTC
v_gene: TRBV19; d_gene: TRBD1; abundance: -; j_gene: TRBJ2-5; CDR3aa: CLTGRGQETQYF; CDR3nt: TGTCTGACAGGGAGAGGACAAGAGACCCAGTACTTC
v_gene: TRBV7-4; d_gene: TRBD1; abundance: -; j_gene: TRBJ2-7; CDR3aa: CASSADRVIKDEQYF; CDR3nt: TGTGCCAGCAGCGCAGACAGGGTTATTAAGGACGAGCAGTACTTC
v_gene: TRBV19; d_gene: -; abundance: -; j_gene: TRBJ1-2; CDR3aa: CASSIDLQEVYGYTF; CDR3nt: TGTGCCAGTAGTATAGATTTGCAGGAGGTCTATGGCTACACCTTC
v_gene: TRBV18; d_gene: -; abundance: -; j_gene: TRBJ1-3; CDR3aa: CASSPLEEGNTIYF; CDR3nt: TGTGCCAGCTCACCCCTGGAGGAGGGAAACACCATATATTTT
v_gene: TRBV5-4; d_gene: TRBD1; abundance: -; j_gene: TRBJ2-7; CDR3aa: CASSYLGQGRLREQYF; CDR3nt: TGTGCCAGCAGCTATTTAGGACAGGGCCGCCTCCGCGAGCAGTACTTC
v_gene: TRBV18; d_gene: -; abundance: once; j_gene: TRBJ2-5; CDR3aa: CASSPGRQETQYF; CDR3nt: TGTGCCAGCTCACCAGGACGACAAGAGACCCAGTACTTC
v_gene: TRBV11-2; d_gene: -; abundance: -; j_gene: TRBJ2-6; CDR3aa: CASSSPRTGANVLTF; CDR3nt: TGTGCCAGCAGCTCCCCGAGGACGGGGGCCAACGTCCTGACTTTC
v_gene: TRBV6-6; d_gene: -; abundance: -; j_gene: TRBJ1-2; CDR3aa: CASSYSKGEFYGYTF; CDR3nt: TGTGCCAGCAGTTACTCGAAGGGGGAGTTTTATGGCTACACCTTC
v_gene: TRBV7-9; d_gene: TRBD1; abundance: -; j_gene: TRBJ1-1; CDR3aa: CASSLHRDRGGTEAFF; CDR3nt: TGTGCCAGCAGCCTACACCGGGACAGGGGAGGCACTGAAGCTTTCTTT
v_gene: TRBV9; d_gene: TRBD2; abundance: -; j_gene: TRBJ2-3; CDR3aa: CASSVMASGTDTQYF; CDR3nt: TGTGCCAGCAGCGTAATGGCTAGCGGGACCGATACGCAGTATTTT
v_gene: TRBV7-2; d_gene: -; abundance: -; j_gene: TRBJ1-2; CDR3aa: CASSLAEGVYGYTF; CDR3nt: TGTGCCAGCAGCTTAGCAGAGGGGGTCTATGGCTACACCTTC
v_gene: TRBV11-2; d_gene: -; abundance: -; j_gene: TRBJ1-1; CDR3aa: CASSQPYTEAFF; CDR3nt: TGTGCCAGCAGCCAACCGTACACTGAAGCTTTCTTT
v_gene: TRBV28; d_gene: -; abundance: once; j_gene: TRBJ1-1; CDR3aa: CASQPPGREAFF; CDR3nt: TGTGCCAGTCAACCGCCGGGACGGGAAGCTTTCTTT
v_gene: TRBV7-9; d_gene: TRBD1; abundance: -; j_gene: TRBJ2-5; CDR3aa: CASSFLAGGRGETQYF; CDR3nt: TGTGCCAGCAGCTTCTTGGCAGGGGGCAGGGGAGAGACCCAGTACTTC
v_gene: TRBV10-3; d_gene: -; abundance: -; j_gene: TRBJ1-2; CDR3aa: CAISGDPNYGYTF; CDR3nt: TGTGCCATCAGTGGGGACCCTAACTATGGCTACACCTTC
v_gene: TRBV9; d_gene: -; abundance: once; j_gene: TRBJ1-3; CDR3aa: CASSGTGNSGNTIYF; CDR3nt: TGTGCCAGCAGCGGAACCGGGAACTCTGGAAACACCATATATTTT
v_gene: TRBV7-2; d_gene: TRBD1; abundance: -; j_gene: TRBJ1-2; CDR3aa: CASSPRTGGSDYTF; CDR3nt: TGTGCCAGCAGCCCCCGGACAGGGGGCTCAGACTACACCTTC
v_gene: TRBV11-2; d_gene: TRBD2; abundance: -; j_gene: TRBJ2-5; CDR3aa: CASSSYQPGLAGRETQYF; CDR3nt: TGTGCCAGCAGCTCCTACCAACCGGGACTAGCGGGGAGAGAGACCCAGTACTTC
v_gene: TRBV13; d_gene: -; abundance: -; j_gene: TRBJ2-3; CDR3aa: CASSLSEVRTDTQYF; CDR3nt: TGTGCCAGCAGCTTAAGTGAGGTTCGCACAGATACGCAGTATTTT
v_gene: TRBV30; d_gene: TRBD1; abundance: once; j_gene: TRBJ1-1; CDR3aa: CAGRGQTNTEAFF; CDR3nt: TGTGCCGGACGGGGACAGACGAACACTGAAGCTTTCTTT
v_gene: TRBV6-5; d_gene: -; abundance: -; j_gene: TRBJ2-3; CDR3aa: CASSYSILGDTQYF; CDR3nt: TGTGCCAGCAGTTACTCGATCCTAGGTGATACGCAGTATTTT
v_gene: TRBV7-9; d_gene: TRBD1; abundance: -; j_gene: TRBJ2-7; CDR3aa: CASSSRLQGAYEQYF; CDR3nt: TGTGCCAGCAGCTCCCGCTTACAGGGGGCCTACGAGCAGTACTTC
v_gene: TRBV7-2; d_gene: -; abundance: -; j_gene: TRBJ1-6; CDR3aa: CASSTKDRSGSLHF; CDR3nt: TGTGCCAGCAGCACAAAGGACAGATCGGGCTCCCTCCACTTT
v_gene: TRBV9; d_gene: -; abundance: -; j_gene: TRBJ1-5; CDR3aa: CASSPGTNSNQPQHF; CDR3nt: TGTGCCAGCAGCCCCGGGACAAATAGCAATCAGCCCCAGCATTTT
v_gene: TRBV6-1; d_gene: TRBD2; abundance: -; j_gene: TRBJ2-5; CDR3aa: CASSTSLAGSETQYF; CDR3nt: TGTGCCAGCAGTACGTCACTAGCGGGATCGGAGACCCAGTACTTC
v_gene: TRBV7-3; d_gene: TRBD2; abundance: -; j_gene: TRBJ2-5; CDR3aa: CASSFGRGGDQYF; CDR3nt: TGTGCCAGCAGCTTTGGGAGGGGTGGTGACCAGTACTTC
v_gene: TRBV5-1; d_gene: -; abundance: -; j_gene: TRBJ2-5; CDR3aa: CASSLGTNQETQYF; CDR3nt: TGCGCCAGCAGCCTCGGGACAAACCAAGAGACCCAGTACTTC
v_gene: TRBV27; d_gene: TRBD1; abundance: -; j_gene: TRBJ1-5; CDR3aa: CASSFRGTGKEPQHF; CDR3nt: TGTGCCAGCAGTTTTAGGGGGACAGGGAAGGAGCCCCAGCATTTT
v_gene: TRBV6-1; d_gene: -; abundance: -; j_gene: TRBJ1-1; CDR3aa: CASRTSGATEAFF; CDR3nt: TGTGCCAGCAGGACCTCAGGGGCCACTGAAGCTTTCTTT
v_gene: TRBV9; d_gene: TRBD2; abundance: -; j_gene: TRBJ2-3; CDR3aa: CASSVDLQGGSGRATTDTQYF; CDR3nt: TGTGCCAGCAGCGTAGATTTACAGGGCGGTAGCGGGAGGGCCACCACAGATACGCAGTATTTT
v_gene: TRBV28; d_gene: -; abundance: -; j_gene: TRBJ1-4; CDR3aa: CASSSPSAGRNEKLFF; CDR3nt: TGTGCCAGCAGTTCTCCCTCCGCAGGGCGAAATGAAAAACTGTTTTTT
v_gene: TRBV7-2; d_gene: -; abundance: -; j_gene: TRBJ1-1; CDR3aa: CASSSLNLRNTEAFF; CDR3nt: TGTGCCAGCAGCTCGCTTAACCTACGGAACACTGAAGCTTTCTTT
v_gene: TRBV7-2; d_gene: -; abundance: -; j_gene: TRBJ1-3; CDR3aa: CASSLGLDGNTIYF; CDR3nt: TGTGCCAGCAGTCTCGGACTCGATGGAAACACCATATATTTT
v_gene: TRBV6-6; d_gene: TRBD1; abundance: -; j_gene: TRBJ2-7; CDR3aa: CASSYSGGEQYF; CDR3nt: TGTGCCAGCAGTTATTCAGGGGGCGAGCAGTACTTC
v_gene: TRBV30; d_gene: -; abundance: few; j_gene: TRBJ2-6; CDR3aa: CAWSLTAHEQRISGANVLTF; CDR3nt: TGTGCCTGGAGCCTTACGGCCCATGAGCAAAGAATCTCTGGGGCCAACGTCCTGACTTTC
v_gene: TRBV30; d_gene: -; abundance: -; j_gene: TRBJ2-5; CDR3aa: CAWSVGSPSVETQYF; CDR3nt: TGTGCCTGGAGTGTAGGGTCGCCCAGCGTAGAGACCCAGTACTTC
v_gene: TRBV29-1; d_gene: TRBD1; abundance: -; j_gene: TRBJ1-1; CDR3aa: CSGDRAYTEAFF; CDR3nt: TGCAGCGGTGACAGGGCGTACACTGAAGCTTTCTTT
v_gene: TRBV30; d_gene: -; abundance: -; j_gene: TRBJ1-1; CDR3aa: CAWKEGSNTEAFF; CDR3nt: TGTGCCTGGAAAGAGGGCAGCAACACTGAAGCTTTCTTT
v_gene: TRBV4-2; d_gene: -; abundance: -; j_gene: TRBJ2-3; CDR3aa: CASSQDNQLSTDTQYF; CDR3nt: TGTGCCAGCAGCCAAGATAACCAACTTAGCACAGATACGCAGTATTTT
v_gene: TRBV5-6; d_gene: -; abundance: -; j_gene: TRBJ2-2; CDR3aa: CASSSLGRISGELFF; CDR3nt: TGTGCCAGCAGCTCTCTGGGCAGGATCAGCGGGGAGCTGTTTTTT
v_gene: TRBV5-6; d_gene: TRBD2; abundance: -; j_gene: TRBJ2-5; CDR3aa: CASNSGGKETQYF; CDR3nt: TGTGCCAGCAATAGCGGGGGGAAGGAGACCCAGTACTTC
v_gene: TRBV5-1; d_gene: TRBD1; abundance: -; j_gene: TRBJ2-7; CDR3aa: CASSLVGTGTYEQYF; CDR3nt: TGCGCCAGCAGCTTGGTAGGGACAGGGACCTACGAGCAGTACTTC
v_gene: TRBV7-2; d_gene: -; abundance: once; j_gene: TRBJ1-3; CDR3aa: CASSLVNSGNTIYF; CDR3nt: TGTGCCAGCAGCTTAGTTAACTCTGGAAACACCATATATTTT
v_gene: TRBV29-1; d_gene: TRBD2; abundance: -; j_gene: TRBJ2-3; CDR3aa: CSVEKRGLSTDTQYF; CDR3nt: TGCAGCGTGGAAAAGCGGGGGCTCAGCACAGATACGCAGTATTTT
v_gene: TRBV6-1; d_gene: TRBD1; abundance: -; j_gene: TRBJ1-6; CDR3aa: CASSDRDRGSSYNSPLHF; CDR3nt: TGTGCCAGCAGTGACCGGGACAGGGGAAGCTCCTATAATTCACCCCTCCACTTT
v_gene: TRBV7-2; d_gene: TRBD1; abundance: -; j_gene: TRBJ2-1; CDR3aa: CASSQTGDNEQFF; CDR3nt: TGTGCCAGCAGCCAAACAGGGGACAATGAGCAGTTCTTC